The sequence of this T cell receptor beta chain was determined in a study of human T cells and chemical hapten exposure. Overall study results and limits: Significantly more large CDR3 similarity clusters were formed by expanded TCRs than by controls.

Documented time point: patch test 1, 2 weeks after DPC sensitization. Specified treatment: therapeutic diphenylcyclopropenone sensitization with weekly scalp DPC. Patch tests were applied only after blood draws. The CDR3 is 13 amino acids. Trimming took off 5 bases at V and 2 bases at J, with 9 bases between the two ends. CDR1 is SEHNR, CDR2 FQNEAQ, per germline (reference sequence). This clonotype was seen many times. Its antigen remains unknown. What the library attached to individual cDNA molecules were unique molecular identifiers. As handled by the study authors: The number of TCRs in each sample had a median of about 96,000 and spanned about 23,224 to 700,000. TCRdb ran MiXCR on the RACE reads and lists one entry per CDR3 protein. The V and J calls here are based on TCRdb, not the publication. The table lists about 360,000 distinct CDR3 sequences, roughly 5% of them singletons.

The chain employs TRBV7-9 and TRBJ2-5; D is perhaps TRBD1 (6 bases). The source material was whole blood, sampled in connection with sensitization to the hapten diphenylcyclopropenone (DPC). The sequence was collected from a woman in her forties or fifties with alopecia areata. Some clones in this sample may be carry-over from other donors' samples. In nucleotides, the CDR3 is TGTGCCAGCAGCCGGACAGTTCAAGAGACCCAGTACTTC. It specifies CASSRTVQETQYF.